This note documents a single T cell receptor (beta chain) sequence. Its antigen remains unidentified. The input lacks base qualities; no much larger clone sits a single base away. The CDR3, from cysteine to phenylalanine, totals 15 residues. The entry retains the CDR3 DNA only, 45 bases that are in frame from base 1. V loses 1 base of germline sequence and J loses 0 bases, and the interval between the two ends is 9 bases. Data came from an Illumina HiSeq 2500. Quantitative 5'-RACE with molecular barcodes was the method used to prepare the TCR beta libraries. Processing in the source paper ran as follows. A new computational method, built on a probabilistic model of VDJ rearrangement, was used to identify disease-linked TCR variants. Using fastp trimming at Q25 and MiXCR clonotype assembly, TCRdb reanalyzed the public sequencing data and kept in-frame beta chains. Here each entry gathers all rows of one CDR3 protein and keeps the most common genes and DNA. For this entry, the V and J calls and clone size follow TCRdb and not the study's own pipeline. The sample table lists under 250,000 distinct CDR3 sequences, roughly a tenth of them with a count of one. The ten biggest clones cover 2.6% of the sample.

The data belong to a study of CD8 T cells in ankylosing spondylitis (dated by TCRdb to about 2017). A note on the overall study: To find TCR variants linked to disease, the study profiled T cell receptor beta repertoires in ankylosing spondylitis patients and healthy donors. Peripheral blood was sampled, and synovial fluid was additionally collected from ankylosing spondylitis patients. The full study cohort comprised 25 ankylosing spondylitis patients and 110 or so healthy donors. The full study reports these points: Blood from ankylosing spondylitis patients appeared to be characterized by a TCR beta motif made up of about 8 highly homologous amino acid variants. Significant enrichment of the disease-linked clones was reported in matched synovial fluid samples from ankylosing spondylitis patients. Some motif variants were previously reported in synovial fluid and blood of reactive arthritis patients, suggesting common disease-initiation mechanisms. A CD8+ phenotype was shown by the disease-linked clones, which were found at relatively low frequencies in peripheral blood.

The receptor comes from a male donor with ankylosing spondylitis or in good health (not recorded which). The sample consisted of blood, either unsorted or a sorted T cell fraction (not recorded which). The V and J genes are TRBV12-3 or TRBV12-4 and TRBJ1-1; the D gene is not confidently resolved. The nucleotide sequence reads TGTGCCAGCAGTTTAGGAGGGCGGGTGAACACTGAAGCTTTCTTT. It translates to CASSLGGRVNTEAFF.